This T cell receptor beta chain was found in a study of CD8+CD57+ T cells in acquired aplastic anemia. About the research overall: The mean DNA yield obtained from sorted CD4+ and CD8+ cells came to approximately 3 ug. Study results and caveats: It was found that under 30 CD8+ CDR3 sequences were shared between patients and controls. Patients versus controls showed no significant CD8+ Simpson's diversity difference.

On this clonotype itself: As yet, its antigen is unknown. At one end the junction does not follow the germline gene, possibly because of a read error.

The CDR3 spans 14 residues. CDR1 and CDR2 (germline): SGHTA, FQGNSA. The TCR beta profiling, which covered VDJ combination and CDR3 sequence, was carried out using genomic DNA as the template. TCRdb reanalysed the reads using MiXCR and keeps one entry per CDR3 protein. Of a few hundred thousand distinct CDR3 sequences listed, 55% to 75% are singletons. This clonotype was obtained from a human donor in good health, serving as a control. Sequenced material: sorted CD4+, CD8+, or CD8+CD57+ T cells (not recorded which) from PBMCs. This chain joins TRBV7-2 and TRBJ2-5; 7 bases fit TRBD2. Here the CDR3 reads CASSPGRLNTGELF. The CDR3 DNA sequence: TGTGCCAGCAGCCCCGGGAGGCTGAACACGGGGGAGTTGTTC.